The entry below gives a single T cell receptor beta chain sequence along with its context. What it recognizes is unknown. cDNA reverse transcribed from extracted RNA served as the sequencing template. TCRdb keeps only in-frame clones here, not all; method: immunoSEQ multiplex PCR. The sample includes approximately 100,000 clones, about 61% of them seen just once. The CDR3 is 16 amino acids. Germline CDR1 and CDR2: LGHNA and YNFKEQ. Trimming took 0 bases from V and 6 from J, leaving 16 bases between them. Documented treatment: oral pan-JAK inhibitor, 5-10 mg twice daily. As part of sample collection, lesional scalp punch biopsies and peripheral blood were taken from alopecia areata patients. The data were taken from a study of CD8+ T cells in alopecia areata. Across the whole study: Treated patients were given oral tofacitinib, which was dosed at 5 to 10 mg twice daily. Overall study findings and caveats: A great number of expanded lesional clones endured in scalp and blood during tofacitinib. Greater clonality was observed in lesional scalp samples, especially alopecia totalis/universalis, versus normal scalp.

This sequence originates from a human donor with alopecia areata. This chain uses TRBV4-2 with TRBJ2-3, with D perhaps TRBD2 (5 bases). This specimen was CD8+ T cells sorted from blood, taken at approximately week 61, from a patient treated with tofacitinib. The CDR3 region has the DNA TGTGCCAGCAGCCAAGATCAAGGCGGGCTACAGGATACGCAGTATTTT. This encodes CASSQDQGGLQDTQYF.